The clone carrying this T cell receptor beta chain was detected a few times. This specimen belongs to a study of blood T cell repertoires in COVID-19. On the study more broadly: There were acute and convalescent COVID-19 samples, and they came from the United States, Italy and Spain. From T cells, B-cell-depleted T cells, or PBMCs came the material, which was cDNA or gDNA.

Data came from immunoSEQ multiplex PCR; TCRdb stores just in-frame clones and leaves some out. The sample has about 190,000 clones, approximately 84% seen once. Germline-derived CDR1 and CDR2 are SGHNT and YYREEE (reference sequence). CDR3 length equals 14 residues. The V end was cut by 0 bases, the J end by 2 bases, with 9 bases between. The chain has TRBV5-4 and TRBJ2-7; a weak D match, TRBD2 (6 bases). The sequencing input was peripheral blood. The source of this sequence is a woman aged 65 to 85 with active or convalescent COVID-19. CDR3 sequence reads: CASSLGGGPYEQYF. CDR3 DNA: TGTGCCAGCAGCTTGGGGGGAGGCCCCTACGAGCAGTACTTC. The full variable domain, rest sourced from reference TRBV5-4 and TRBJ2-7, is ETGVTQSPTHLIKTRGQQVTLRCSSQSGHNTVSWYQQALGQGPQFIFQYYREEENGRGNFPPRFSGLQFPNYSSELNVNALELDDSALYLCASSLGGGPYEQYFGPGTRLTVT.